The T cell receptor beta chain described here comes from a study of shared clonotypes between healthy human individuals (dated by TCRdb to between 2020 and 2021). Broadly, across the study: The cohort included three men and a couple of women between 18 and 49 years of age. For each donor, three plates each were used for CD4 naive and CD4 memory, two plates were used for CD8 naive, and one plate was used for CD8 memory. The study deeply sequenced blood TCR repertoires of about 5 healthy adults to estimate repertoire size and the extent of clonotype sharing between individuals. Different laboratories and diverse techniques were used to prepare libraries and sequence TCR repertoires, to increase sequencing depth and limit assay-specific biases. Per donor, leukapheresis produced somewhere between about 0.8 and 9.5 billion PBMCs.

The donors were healthy, HIV-negative adults with no recently reported acute infections or vaccinations. All donors were Caucasian adults living in Nashville, Tennessee, USA. CD4+ T cells were enriched through magnetic negative selection, after which naive cells were positively selected on CD45RA and the remaining negative fraction served as the memory subset. After blood collection by leukapheresis, PBMCs were isolated using Ficoll-Histopaque density gradient centrifugation and then cryopreserved in the vapor phase of liquid nitrogen. Analytical flow cytometry was used to check the purity and quantity of each magnetically sorted T cell population. From each sorted fraction, genomic DNA was isolated and quantified by UV absorbance on a Nanodrop 2000c. Using the deep immunoSEQ assay, multiplex PCR amplified TCR CDR3 regions from genomic DNA. Extracted genomic DNA from each cell subset was distributed evenly across all wells of several immunoSEQ 96-well plates, and each plate was treated as a replicate. For sorted subsets, each replicate PCR was loaded with approximately 200 ng genomic DNA, equivalent to approximately 33,000 T cell genomes. The purified libraries were quantified using a Qubit 3.0 fluorometer, sized with a Bioanalyzer 2100, and then quantified again using the KAPA Library Quantification kit. A separate single-read 150-cycle Illumina NextSeq 550 flow cell was used to sequence each immunoSEQ 96-well plate. Processing in the source paper ran as follows. Because only junctional sequences without quality scores were contained in the immunoSEQ output, filtering matching that applied to full-length reads could not be performed. Sequences were annotated with PyIR, a Python wrapper for IgBLAST v1.9, using IMGT germline references to assign V/J genes and CDR3. Reads were filtered out if the reads had weak V/J assignments (E-value above 1e-6), no CDR3, stop codons, out-of-frame junctions, or ambiguous translated residues. V3J clonotypes were defined by identical inferred V gene, J gene, and CDR3 amino acid sequence. The percentage overlap between two repertoires was calculated by dividing the number of shared unique clonotypes by the size of the smaller repertoire. RTK rarefaction, the Chao1 estimator, and Recon v2.1 estimates of unobserved clonotypes were used to assess repertoire richness. Generation probabilities for all TCRbeta clonotypes obtained by the gDNA method from four donors were computed using OLGA. Held by TCRdb, this immuneACCESS table contains in-frame sequences only and omits some clones. Under half of the omission traces to an unresolved V gene where checked; the cause of the rest is unknown. That table furnishes V, J and clone size, whereas the DNA furnished D and trimming. Here the sample has some 2,000,000 clones; almost 96% occur a single time. Together, the top ten hold roughly 0.13% of the sample.

Turning to this clone: Its binding antigen is unknown. One base away there is no much larger clone; base qualities are not given.

In the germline V gene, CDR1 corresponds to SGHRS and CDR2 to YFSETQ. CDR3 length: 17 amino acids, cysteine to phenylalanine. Only the CDR3 part of the read is kept: 51 bases, read in frame from the first base. Trimming leaves V shorter by 5 bases and J shorter by 3 bases, with the junction holding 11 bases beyond the gene matches. The paper's findings and limits, for the study overall: Pairwise subsampling led to the expectation that sequencing depth would affect the degree of clonotype sharing among donors. The small number of donors limited the genetic and exposure-history diversity represented. Across four donors, about 5% of naive CD4, over 3% of naive CD8, under 2.5% of memory CD4, and 0.4% to 0.45% of memory CD8 clonotypes were shared. Larger estimated clonotype richness was generally found for naive subsets than for memory subsets. Sampling was restricted to blood, and TCR repertoires in tissue are likely to differ from TCR repertoires in blood. Compared with non-shared clonotypes, clonotypes shared by all four sorted-subset donors had higher generation probabilities. Even with the large sequencing depth, rarefaction of the sorted-subset datasets indicated that sequencing was incomplete.

The V and J genes are TRBV5-1 and TRBJ1-4, with 9 junctional bases fitting TRBD1. The sequence came from a man between 18 and 29 years old in good health. Source material: naive CD4+ T cells sorted from blood. What the cell subset or site label conveys for this sample: CD45RA+ positively selected. The nucleotide sequence is given as TGCGCCAGCAGGTCCTTCGTACAGGGGGCACCTAATGAAAAACTGTTTTTT. This is translated as CASRSFVQGAPNEKLFF.